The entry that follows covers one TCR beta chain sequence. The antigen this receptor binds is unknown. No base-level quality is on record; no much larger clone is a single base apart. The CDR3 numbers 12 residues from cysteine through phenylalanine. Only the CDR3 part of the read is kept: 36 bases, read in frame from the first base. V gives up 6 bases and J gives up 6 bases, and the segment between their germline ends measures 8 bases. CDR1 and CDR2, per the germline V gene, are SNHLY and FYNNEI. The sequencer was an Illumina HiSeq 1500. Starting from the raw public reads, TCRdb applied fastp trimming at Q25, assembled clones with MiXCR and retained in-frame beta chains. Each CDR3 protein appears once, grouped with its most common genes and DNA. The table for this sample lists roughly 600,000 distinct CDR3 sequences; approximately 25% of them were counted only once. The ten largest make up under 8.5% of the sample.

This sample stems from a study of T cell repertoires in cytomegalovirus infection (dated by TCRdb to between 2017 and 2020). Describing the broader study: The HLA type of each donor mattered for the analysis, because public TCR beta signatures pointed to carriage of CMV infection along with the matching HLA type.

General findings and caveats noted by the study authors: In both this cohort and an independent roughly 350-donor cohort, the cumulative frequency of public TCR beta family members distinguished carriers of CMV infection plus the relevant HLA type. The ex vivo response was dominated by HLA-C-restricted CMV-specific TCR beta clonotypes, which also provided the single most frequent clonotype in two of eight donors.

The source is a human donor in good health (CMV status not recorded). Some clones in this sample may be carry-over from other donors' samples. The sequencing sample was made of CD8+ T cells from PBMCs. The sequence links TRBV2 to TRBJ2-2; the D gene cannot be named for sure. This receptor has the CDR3 CASRRDPGELFF. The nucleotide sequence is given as TGTGCCAGCAGAAGGGATCCCGGGGAGCTGTTTTTT.